The 32 T cell receptor beta chains presented below share a single source sample, sequenced in a study of control samples from healthy donors and cancer patients. Profiling relied on immunoSEQ multiplex PCR, and the TCRdb table lists in-frame clones only, not all of them. The sample records 130,000 to 150,000 clones, 80% to 95% being singletons. Input material: blood. The receptor set was obtained from a man aged 25-40 years in good health.

The CDR3 region has the DNA TGTGCCTGGAGTCTACTCACAGGGTCCGAGCAGTACTTC. Residues: CAWSLLTGSEQYF. The chain links TRBV30 to TRBJ2-7, with D perhaps TRBD1 (6 bases). From germline, CDR1 is GTSNPN and CDR2 SVGIG (reference sequence). The CDR3 has 13 amino acids. Trimming took 2 bases from V and 6 from J, leaving 14 bases between them.

The chain carries TRBV12-3 or TRBV12-4 and TRBJ1-3, with D possibly matching TRBD1 (6 bases). V dropped 7 bases and J dropped 5 bases, with 12 bases sitting between them. This CDR3 is 13 amino acids long. The CDR3 DNA sequence: TGTGCCAGCACTCGGGACATCCGAAACACCATATATTTT. As protein: CASTRDIRNTIYF.

The genes are TRBV12-5 and TRBJ2-2; D is possibly TRBD1 (6 bases). V lost 2 bases, J lost 4 bases, and 11 bases lay in between. Germline CDR1 LGHNT, CDR2 FRNRAP. The CDR3 extends over 15 amino acids. The CDR3 nucleotides read TGTGCTAGTGGTTTGCCCCGGACAGCCACCGGGGAGCTGTTTTTT. It translates to CASGLPRTATGELFF.

V usage is TRBV6-7 and J usage is TRBJ2-1, with D possibly TRBD2 on 6 matching bases. Being an ORF, TRBV6-7 has a function that is uncertain. V lost 5 bases and J lost 5, with 22 bases in between. This CDR3 has 17 amino acids. CDR3 bases: TGTGCCAGCAGTCCCCTCCGGGGGAAAGGCAGAGACAATGAGCAGTTCTTC. Translated, it gives CASSPLRGKGRDNEQFF.

The chain combines TRBV5-4 with TRBJ2-1; D is possibly TRBD2 (5 bases). This CDR3 comprises 13 residues. V was trimmed by 3 bases and J by 5 bases, leaving 9 bases between them. CDR1 and CDR2 (germline): SGHNT, YYREEE (reference sequence). The CDR3 spells CASSSDFNNEQFF. Written as DNA, the CDR3 is TGTGCCAGCAGCTCGGACTTTAACAATGAGCAGTTCTTC.

The V gene is TRBV5-1, the J gene TRBJ2-3; D not resolved. The CDR3 loop spans 13 amino acids. Trimming stripped 2 bases from V and 4 bases from J, with 8 bases between. Germline CDR1 SGHRS, CDR2 YFSETQ. This chain's CDR3 is CASSFGRPDTQYF. In DNA form, the CDR3 reads TGCGCCAGCAGCTTTGGACGCCCAGATACGCAGTATTTT.

This clone was counted between two and nine times. The chain carries TRBV6-4 and TRBJ2-2; a possible D gene is TRBD2 (5 bases). V lost 5 bases and J lost 7, with 14 bases in between. The CDR3 contains 14 residues. CDR1 and CDR2 (germline): MRHNA, SNTAGT. The CDR3 loop is CASSPTSTVGELFF. The CDR3 bases are TGTGCCAGCAGTCCAACTAGTACAGTCGGGGAGCTGTTTTTT.

This clone was recorded a few times. The genes are TRBV19 and TRBJ2-4; TRBD2 matches 7 bases. The CDR3 runs 15 residues. CDR1 is LNHDA and CDR2 is SQIVND in the germline V gene (reference sequence). Trimming at V came to 4 bases and at J to 4 bases, leaving 7 bases not matched to a gene. CDR3 in amino acids: CASSTPGLPKNIQYF. The CDR3, as DNA: TGTGCCAGTAGTACCCCGGGACTACCAAAAAACATTCAGTACTTC.

The rearrangement links TRBV5-1 to TRBJ2-3; tentative D call: TRBD2 (6 bases). The CDR3 consists of 16 residues. Germline CDR1 and CDR2: SGHRS and YFSETQ. The ends were cut back, 4 bases at V and 1 base at J, with 16 bases in the middle. CDR3 coding DNA: TGCGCCAGCAGCCCCACTTCGGGACTCGGCACAGATACGCAGTATTTT. This translates into CASSPTSGLGTDTQYF.

The CDR3 region has the DNA TGTGCCAGCAGCCAAGAACGAACTACCTATAATTCACCCCTCCACTTT. Translating gives CASSQERTTYNSPLHF. The chain links TRBV14 to TRBJ1-6; D not resolved. Germline CDR1 is SGHDN and CDR2 is FVKESK. The CDR3 is 16 amino acids. The V end was cut by 0 bases, the J end by 2 bases, with 8 bases between. The whole variable domain, filled in from reference TRBV14 and TRBJ1-6, reads EAGVTQFPSHSVIEKGQTVTLRCDPISGHDNLYWYRRVMGKEIKFLLHFVKESKQDESGMPNNRFLAERTGGTYSTLKVQPAELEDSGVYFCASSQERTTYNSPLHFGNGTRLTVT.

The chain recombines TRBV27 with TRBJ1-2, with D perhaps matching TRBD1 (5 bases). This CDR3 region has 15 residues. From germline, CDR1 is MNHEY and CDR2 SMNVEV (reference sequence). Trimming stripped 7 bases from V and 0 bases from J, with 15 bases between. The CDR3 is CASTQGHPPNYGYTF. As DNA, the CDR3 is TGTGCCAGCACTCAAGGACATCCACCTAACTATGGCTACACCTTC.

This clone was detected once. The genes are TRBV3-1 (or the pseudogene TRBV3-2) and TRBJ1-2, with 10 bases aligning to TRBD1. The germline V gene has CDR1 LGHDT and CDR2 YNNKEL (reference sequence). Losses at the gene ends were 4 bases for V and 0 bases for J; bases not matched to a gene: 2. The CDR3 runs 15 residues. The CDR3: CASSPDRGPNYGYTF. CDR3 coding DNA: TGTGCCAGCAGCCCTGACAGGGGGCCTAACTATGGCTACACCTTC.

The chain carries TRBV24-1 and TRBJ2-1, with 11 bases aligning to TRBD1. CDR3 length: 14 amino acids. J lost 9 bases, V lost 3 bases, and 3 bases had no gene match. Per the germline V gene, CDR1 is KGHDR and CDR2 is SFDVKD. The CDR3 nucleotides are TGTGCCACCAGTGATGGGGACAGGGGGTTTGAGCAGTTCTTC. This sequence encodes CATSDGDRGFEQFF.

The gene calls are TRBV6-5 and TRBJ2-3; a weak D match, TRBD2 (6 bases). V was pared by 4 bases and J by 7 bases, with 9 bases between. This CDR3 is built from 12 residues. Germline CDR1 and CDR2: MNHEY and SVGAGI. CDR3 amino acids: CASSFAGNTQYF. CDR3 nucleotide sequence: TGTGCCAGCAGTTTTGCGGGAAATACGCAGTATTTT.

V is TRBV10-3 and J is TRBJ2-3, with D hard to call. The germline gives CDR1 ENHRY, CDR2 SYGVKD. This CDR3 contains 13 residues. Deletions cut 7 bases from V and 2 bases from J, with 10 bases between. The DNA for the CDR3 is TGTGCCATCAAGTTCAGTGACACAGATACGCAGTATTTT. Its translation: CAIKFSDTDTQYF.

The V call is TRBV12-3 or TRBV12-4, the J call TRBJ2-2; 8 bases are shared with TRBD1. This CDR3 spans 13 amino acids. The V gene end was trimmed by 9 bases and the J gene end by 5 bases; junction bases not matched to a gene: 5. DNA for the CDR3: TGTGCCAGTAGACAGGGGACGACCGGGGAGCTGTTTTTT. Encoded protein: CASRQGTTGELFF.

V and J are TRBV11-2 and TRBJ2-1; D remains unclear. V shed 5 bases and J shed 0 bases, with 11 bases lying between them. CDR1 and CDR2 from the germline V gene are SGHAT and FQNNGV. This CDR3 has 15 amino acids. In DNA, the CDR3 is TGTGCCAGCAGCGCAGCGCCGAGCTCCTACAATGAGCAGTTCTTC. Amino acid sequence: CASSAAPSSYNEQFF.

The chain has TRBV12-5 and TRBJ1-2, with D uncertain. V was pared by 0 bases and J by 8 bases, with 10 bases between. Germline CDR1 and CDR2: LGHNT and FRNRAP. This CDR3 is 13 amino acids long. CDR3 coding DNA: TGTGCTAGTGGTTTGGTAACAGCTTTGGGCTACACCTTC. It specifies CASGLVTALGYTF.

This chain uses TRBV20-1 with TRBJ2-3; 8 nucleotides align to TRBD1. J was trimmed by 11 bases and V by 6 bases; bases with no gene match: 7. Germline lookup yields CDR1 DFQATT and CDR2 SNEGSKA (reference sequence). The CDR3 runs to 11 residues. Here the CDR3 reads CSAVTGERQYF. For the CDR3, the DNA is TGCAGTGCGGTGACAGGGGAGCGGCAGTATTTT.

This sequence joins TRBV27 and TRBJ2-3, with 11 bases that match TRBD1. This CDR3 has 13 residues. CDR1 MNHEY and CDR2 SMNVEV come from the germline V gene (reference sequence). Losses at the gene ends were 8 bases for V and 5 bases for J; bases not matched to a gene: 3. The CDR3 sequence: CASGQGAEDTQYF. The CDR3 DNA sequence: TGTGCCAGCGGACAGGGGGCTGAAGATACGCAGTATTTT.

The sample holds one count of this clone. The chain uses TRBV6-5 and TRBJ1-5; D gene ambiguous. V gave up 0 bases and J gave up 7 bases, with 7 bases separating them. The germline CDR1 and CDR2 sequences are MNHEY and SVGAGI. This CDR3 is built from 13 residues. CDR3 sequence (DNA): TGTGCCAGCAGTTACTCATCTGGGCAGCCCCAGCATTTT. The encoded protein is CASSYSSGQPQHF.

This clone was found once. This rearrangement joins TRBV5-5 to TRBJ2-7; possible D gene TRBD2, 5 bases. V dropped 0 bases and J dropped 3 bases, with 7 bases sitting between them. Per germline, CDR1 SGHKS and CDR2 YYEKEE (reference sequence). The CDR3 sequence is 13 residues long. The CDR3 DNA sequence: TGTGCCAGCAGCTTGGGAGGGTACTACGAGCAGTACTTC. This encodes CASSLGGYYEQYF.

This chain connects TRBV6-4 to TRBJ1-5, with 9 bases that match TRBD1. With 8 bases clipped from V and 2 bases from J, the junction kept 10 bases outside the gene matches. Germline CDR1 and CDR2: MRHNA and SNTAGT. CDR3 length equals 16 residues. This CDR3 is CASHSTGGSGNQPQHF. Here the CDR3 DNA reads TGTGCCAGCCATAGTACAGGGGGCTCGGGCAATCAGCCCCAGCATTTT.

V is TRBV7-2 and J is TRBJ1-3, with D tentatively TRBD1 (5 bases). With 1 base removed from V and 0 bases from J, the gap between germline ends came to 10 bases. CDR3 length: 16 residues. The germline V gene has CDR1 SGHTA and CDR2 FQGNSA. CDR3 in DNA: TGTGCCAGCAGCTTAGTTCGCGGGGGCTCTGGAAACACCATATATTTT. Protein sequence: CASSLVRGGSGNTIYF.

This clone was counted once. This chain joins TRBV7-9 and TRBJ2-3, with 13 nucleotides matching TRBD2. The V gene's germline CDR1 is SEHNR and CDR2 FQNEAQ (reference sequence). V trimming: 6 bases; J trimming: 6 bases; junction bases outside the gene matches: 6. This CDR3 has 15 residues. DNA of the CDR3: TGTGCCAGCAGGTGGACTAGCGGGGGTGAGGATACGCAGTATTTT. It translates to CASRWTSGGEDTQYF. Combining the CDR3 with reference TRBV7-9 and TRBJ2-3 gives the whole variable domain DTGVSQNPRHKITKRGQNVTFRCDPISEHNRLYWYRQTLGQGPEFLTYFQNEAQLEKSRLLSDRFSAERPKGSFSTLEIQRTEQGDSAMYLCASRWTSGGEDTQYFGPGTRLTVL.

This sequence joins TRBV4-1 and TRBJ1-4; D not resolved. This CDR3 contains 14 residues. V shed 1 base and J shed 4 bases, with 7 bases lying between them. Per the germline V gene, CDR1 is MGHRA and CDR2 is YSYEKL. The CDR3 DNA reads as TGCGCCAGCAGCCAAGGCCGGTTTAATGAAAAACTGTTTTTT. Protein product: CASSQGRFNEKLFF.

This chain uses TRBV28 with TRBJ1-2; perhaps TRBD1 as D (6 bases). The CDR3 sequence is 14 residues long. Trimming removed 3 bases at V and 4 bases at J, with 12 bases between. Germline V gives CDR1 MDHEN, CDR2 SYDVKM. The CDR3: CASSFVVGGYGYTF. The CDR3 nucleotides read TGTGCCAGCAGTTTCGTTGTAGGGGGCTATGGCTACACCTTC.

This clone was detected only once. The rearrangement joins TRBV6-6 to TRBJ1-6, with TRBD1 matching 7 bases. CDR3 length: 18 amino acids. Losses at the gene ends were 5 bases for V and 3 bases for J; bases not matched to a gene: 13. From germline, CDR1 is MNHNY and CDR2 SVGAGI (reference sequence). The DNA for the CDR3 is TGTGCCAGCAGTCCCCGAGACGACAGGGCCCTCTATAATTCACCCCTCCACTTT. Translated, it gives CASSPRDDRALYNSPLHF.

This chain connects TRBV6-5 to TRBJ1-6, with 7 bases lining up with TRBD1. V trimming: 8 bases; J trimming: 7 bases; junction bases outside the gene matches: 8. In germline, CDR1 is MNHEY, CDR2 SVGAGI. The CDR3 has 14 amino acids. The CDR3 spells CASRRDSLNSPLHF. The CDR3 DNA reads TGTGCCAGCCGGCGGGACAGTTTAAATTCACCCCTCCACTTT.

CDR3 DNA: TGTGCCACCAGGGCAGGGATGAACACTGAAGCTTTCTTT. It yields the protein CATRAGMNTEAFF. The J gene is TRBJ1-1, the V gene TRBV24-1; D may be TRBD1 (5 bases). CDR1 and CDR2 (germline): KGHDR, SFDVKD. This CDR3 comprises 13 residues. V shed 7 bases and J shed 0 bases, with 8 bases lying between them.

The rearrangement links TRBV6-1 to TRBJ1-5, with D possibly TRBD1 on 5 matching bases. Trimming removed 1 base from V and 5 bases from J, with 9 bases in between. Per the germline V gene, CDR1 is MNHNS and CDR2 is SASEGT. The CDR3 spans 14 residues. Here the CDR3 DNA reads TGTGCCAGCAGTGAAGAGGGGACGTATCAGCCCCAGCATTTT. It codes for CASSEEGTYQPQHF.

This chain connects TRBV6-4 to TRBJ1-6; unclear D gene. The CDR3 runs to 14 residues. Germline-derived CDR1 and CDR2 are MRHNA and SNTAGT. The germline V and J ends were trimmed by 8 bases and 5 bases, with 13 bases remaining between them. The CDR3 region is CASGETMDNSPLHF. CDR3 sequence (DNA): TGTGCCAGCGGGGAGACGATGGATAATTCACCCCTCCACTTT.